The clone carrying this T cell receptor (beta chain) has more than one count but fewer than ten. The antigen remains unidentified. The data are from a study of CD8 T cells in ankylosing spondylitis. Findings and caveats of the study: According to the report, clones linked to the disease were significantly enriched in matched synovial fluid samples taken from ankylosing spondylitis patients.

MiXCR, run by TCRdb on the 5' RACE reads, gives a single entry per CDR3 protein. Of hundreds of thousands of distinct CDR3 sequences listed, less than 25% were seen once; the top ten hold under 4%. Input material: blood, either unsorted or a sorted T cell fraction (not recorded which). The TCR was taken from a female donor with ankylosing spondylitis or in good health (not recorded which).

The CDR3 reads CSAQSRTSGSKNEQFF. The CDR3 DNA follows: TGCAGTGCCCAATCCCGAACTAGCGGGAGTAAGAATGAGCAGTTCTTC. The rearrangement links TRBV20-1 to TRBJ2-1; TRBD2 matches at 11 bases. This CDR3 comprises 16 residues. Losses at the gene ends were 6 bases for V and 7 bases for J; bases not matched to a gene: 14. The germline V gene encodes CDR1 DFQATT and CDR2 SNEGSKA (reference sequence).